This T cell receptor (beta chain) stems from a study of cytomegalovirus exposure and HLA in healthy donors. Study-level findings and limits: Roughly even sequencing depth across donors was the assumption behind the presence/absence analyses. TCR beta chains numbering roughly 150 were designated cytomegalovirus-associated. The authors later linked a missense DCLRE1C variant to TCR beta V- and J-gene trimming. Per a prior analysis, the majority of TCR beta V segments were productive roughly 90% or roughly 30% of the time.

The PCR made use of 60 Vbeta and 13 Jbeta primers. Method: immunoSEQ multiplex PCR; TCRdb's copy keeps in-frame clones and lacks some. This sample's table reports around 200,000 clones. For this clone: The antigen is not known.

The V gene lost 8 bases and the J gene lost 2 bases, with 9 bases spanning the gap. Germline V CDR1 and CDR2: MNHNS, SASEGT. The CDR3 sequence is 13 residues long. V and J are TRBV6-1 and TRBJ2-2, with D perhaps matching TRBD1 (6 bases). The sequence derives from a girl aged 2-10 years in good health and CMV-seropositive. The specimen sequenced was PBMCs. CDR3 nucleotides: TGTGCCAGCCTGGACAGTAACACCGGGGAGCTGTTTTTT. It specifies CASLDSNTGELFF.